This T cell receptor (beta chain) was captured by sequencing in a study of T-cell reconstitution after alpha-beta-depleted transplantation in children. Germline V lookup: CDR1 SGHDT, CDR2 YYEEEE. J was trimmed by 2 bases and V by 3 bases; bases with no gene match: 4. The CDR3 has 16 residues. Preparation of the TCRbeta library involved a method that used unique molecular identifiers. TCRdb called the PCR reads again in MiXCR, with one record for every CDR3 protein. The table shows a few hundred thousand distinct CDR3 sequences, with 15% to 20% occurring only once. The chain combines TRBV5-6 with TRBJ2-5; 13 bases fit TRBD2. Sequencing used PBMCs, mostly from graft donor cells, obtained 360 days after TCRalphabeta/CD19-depleted stem cell transplant. The receptor was isolated from a boy under three years old who had a stem cell transplant for Wiskott-Aldrich syndrome, so the T cells may come from the graft donor. This CDR3 is CASSSILAGGQETQYF. CDR3 DNA: TGTGCCAGCAGCTCGATACTAGCGGGGGGGCAAGAGACCCAGTACTTC.